This T cell receptor beta chain was retrieved from a study of blood T cells in healthy people across ages. The study's findings and limits: There were more naive CD4+ cells and higher diversity in long-lived donors than in aged donors.

Concerning this clonotype itself: Its target is not known.

Primers used in a second PCR of roughly 7 to 12 cycles were a sample-barcoded 5' primer and a J-beta primer mix. MiXCR, applied by TCRdb to the 5' RACE reads, yields one record per CDR3 protein. There are about 1.5 million distinct CDR3 sequences in the sample; about 45% occur only once, and about 3.8% lies in the top ten. Isolation recovered at least 6.5 million PBMCs from every sample. Germline values: CDR1 KGHSH, CDR2 LQKENI. The ends were cut back, 5 bases at V and 8 bases at J, with 18 bases in the middle. The CDR3 runs to 15 residues. Sequencing input: blood. The V and J genes are TRBV18 and TRBJ1-4, with no clear D. This receptor was obtained from a woman in her late teens or twenties in good health. The CDR3 spells CASSGEVLTDEKLFF. The CDR3 coding sequence is TGTGCCAGCTCAGGGGAGGTCCTTACTGACGAAAAACTGTTTTTT.